This T cell receptor beta chain was captured in a study of blood T cell repertoires in COVID-19. As for the study in general: COVID-19 samples from acute and convalescent phases originated in the United States, Italy and Spain.

In its sample, this clone was seen a few times. In the source study's methods: Amplification from reference gene primers served as the basis for estimated nucleated cell counts. The table came from immunoSEQ multiplex PCR; TCRdb's copy has only in-frame clones and leaves some out. D and trimming were read from the DNA, whereas the V and J calls and clone size are those reported in that table. The sample has around 40,000 clones; 75% to 90% are singletons. Specimen: peripheral blood. The sequence was collected from a man aged 50 to 60 with active or convalescent COVID-19.

CDR3 protein: CASSPPRLANGETQYF. CDR3 nucleotides: TGTGCCAGCTCACCACCCCGACTAGCCAACGGGGAGACCCAGTACTTC. J is TRBJ2-5 and V is TRBV18; TRBD2 aligns across 7 bases. The junction had 9 bases not matched to a gene; V was cut back by 0 bases and J by 5 bases. The CDR3 loop spans 16 amino acids. Germline CDR1 reads KGHSH; CDR2 reads LQKENI.